Listed here are 32 T cell receptor beta chains from one sample, sequenced in a study of prognosis after radiotherapy for stage I lung cancer. Template was genomic DNA; TCR beta CDR3 amplified in two multiplex PCR rounds. Primers (each specific to one TRBV or TRBJ gene) were used in first-round PCR. TCRdb independently ran MiXCR on the multiplex PCR reads; one entry per CDR3 protein. The table records about 31,000 distinct CDR3 sequences, around 43% of them present only once. This specimen was PBMCs, taken before or after stereotactic body radiation therapy (not recorded which). The receptors shown here come from a donor aged 50 or older with non-small cell lung cancer.

This clonotype was counted ten times or more. V is TRBV5-6 and J is TRBJ2-7; the match to TRBD2 covers 10 bases. Losses at the gene ends were 1 base for V and 4 bases for J; bases not matched to a gene: 8. The CDR3 is made up of 16 amino acids. CDR1 is SGHDT and CDR2 is YYEEEE in the germline V gene. CDR3: CASSLSSGGAGYEQYF. CDR3 nucleotides: TGTGCCAGCAGCTTGTCCAGCGGGGGGGCCGGGTACGAGCAGTACTTC.

This clonotype was seen ten or more times. The chain is built from TRBV11-3 and TRBJ2-2; D remains ambiguous. The CDR3 has 15 residues. Trimming cost V 5 bases and J 6 bases, with 16 bases left between them. Germline assignment: CDR1 SGHNT and CDR2 YENEEA. The CDR3 loop reads CASSERLGGAGELFF. In nucleotides, the CDR3 is TGTGCCAGCAGCGAACGGTTAGGTGGAGCCGGGGAGCTGTTTTTT.

The chain recombines TRBV18 with TRBJ1-3; D is ambiguous. The germline gives CDR1 KGHSH, CDR2 LQKENI. The V end was cut by 6 bases, the J end by 0 bases, with 12 bases between. The CDR3 contains 15 residues. CDR3 residues: CASSAPGSSGNTIYF. CDR3 coding DNA: TGTGCCAGCTCCGCCCCCGGGAGCTCTGGAAACACCATATATTTT.

This clonotype came up a few times. A much larger clone lies a single base off, so this may be a read error. The genes are TRBV29-1 and TRBJ2-3; D might be TRBD2 (7 bases). The CDR3 consists of 16 residues. CDR1 and CDR2 (germline): SQVTM, ANQGSEA. CDR3 amino acids: CSVRGGDARRSDTQYF. DNA of the CDR3: TGTAGCGTCAGGGGAGGGGATGCCCGGAGGTCAGATACGCAGTATTTT.

This clonotype was observed at least ten times. V gene TRBV19 combines with J gene TRBJ1-5; maybe TRBD1 (6 bases). The CDR3 runs 14 residues. V dropped 5 bases and J dropped 6 bases, with 14 bases sitting between them. Per germline, CDR1 LNHDA and CDR2 SQIVND (reference sequence). DNA for the CDR3: TGTGCCAGTAGTGGCCAGGGAGGGGGTCAGCCCCAGCATTTT. Translated, it gives CASSGQGGGQPQHF. Based on the CDR3 plus reference TRBV19 and TRBJ1-5, the full variable domain is DGGITQSPKYLFRKEGQNVTLSCEQNLNHDAMYWYRQDPGQGLRLIYYSQIVNDFQKGDIAEGYSVSREKKESFPLTVTSAQKNPTAFYLCASSGQGGGQPQHFGDGTRLSIL.

The V call is TRBV7-8, the J call TRBJ2-7; TRBD2 matches 9 bases. J lost 0 bases, V lost 5 bases, and 8 bases had no gene match. CDR1 is SGHVS and CDR2 is FQNEAQ in the germline V gene. This CDR3 is built from 16 residues. The CDR3 is CASSPIGGRDSYEQYF. CDR3 nucleotides: TGTGCCAGCAGCCCAATTGGCGGGAGGGACTCCTACGAGCAGTACTTC.

CDR3 protein: CANRRDRGEETNEKLFF. The CDR3 DNA sequence: TGTGCCAACAGACGGGACAGGGGGGAGGAAACTAATGAAAAACTGTTTTTT. V is TRBV28 and J is TRBJ1-4, with 11 positions matching TRBD1. Germline V gene data show CDR1 as MDHEN and CDR2 as SYDVKM. The CDR3 is 17 amino acids. The V gene end was trimmed by 10 bases and the J gene end by 1 base; junction bases not matched to a gene: 11.

The chain couples TRBV25-1 to TRBJ1-2; maybe TRBD1 (5 bases). The CDR3 runs 14 residues. Trimming removed 10 bases from V and 4 bases from J, with 19 bases in between. In germline, CDR1 is MGHDK, CDR2 SYGVNS. The CDR3 reads CAIRGMGDPYGYTF. The CDR3, as DNA: TGTGCCATCAGAGGGATGGGGGACCCCTATGGCTACACCTTC.

This clonotype was seen ten or more times. The chain uses TRBV6-1 and TRBJ2-7, with 7 positions matching TRBD1. Trimming cost V 5 bases and J 9 bases; bases outside gene matches: 4. Looked up from germline, CDR1 is MNHNS and CDR2 is SASEGT. The length of the CDR3 is 11 residues. The CDR3 region is CASSKDRRQYF. The DNA for the CDR3 is TGTGCCAGCAGTAAGGACAGGAGGCAGTACTTC.

This chain uses TRBV5-1 with TRBJ1-4; 8 nucleotides agree with TRBD1. Germline-derived CDR1 and CDR2 are SGHRS and YFSETQ. The CDR3 runs 14 residues. The V segment lost 4 bases and the J segment 4 bases; nucleotides outside the gene matches: 3. CDR3 sequence: CASSTGQDNEKLFF. CDR3 nucleotides: TGCGCCAGCAGCACGGGACAGGATAATGAAAAACTGTTTTTT. Together with reference TRBV5-1 and TRBJ1-4, the CDR3 gives the full variable domain: KAGVTQTPRYLIKTRGQQVTLSCSPISGHRSVSWYQQTPGQGLQFLFEYFSETQRNKGNFPGRFSGRQFSNSRSEMNVSTLELGDSALYLCASSTGQDNEKLFFGSGTQLSVL.

In this sample, this clonotype turned up many times. The chain couples TRBV5-1 to TRBJ1-1, with 8 bases identical to TRBD1. This CDR3 is built from 15 residues. In germline, CDR1 is SGHRS, CDR2 YFSETQ. Unmatched junction bases numbered 9, after V lost 5 bases and J lost 3 bases. The CDR3, as DNA: TGCGCCAGCAGACCAAACAGGGGGTCCTACACTGAAGCTTTCTTT. Protein product: CASRPNRGSYTEAFF. The variable domain in full, with the rest retrieved from reference TRBV5-1 and TRBJ1-1, is KAGVTQTPRYLIKTRGQQVTLSCSPISGHRSVSWYQQTPGQGLQFLFEYFSETQRNKGNFPGRFSGRQFSNSRSEMNVSTLELGDSALYLCASRPNRGSYTEAFFGQGTRLTVV.

About this clonotype: The germline gene is not matched at one end of the junction; a read error may be the cause. The chain links TRBV6-2 or TRBV6-3 to TRBJ2-7; 12 nucleotides match TRBD2. CDR1 is MNHEY, CDR2 SVGEGT, per germline. CDR3 size: 17 residues. CDR3 in amino acids: CASSSGLAGMFSYDQYF. In DNA form, the CDR3 reads TGTGCCAGCAGTTCTGGACTAGCGGGAATGTTCTCCTACGATCAGTACTTC.

Many counts were recorded for this clonotype. The V gene is TRBV29-1, the J gene TRBJ1-3; 8 nucleotides agree with TRBD1. In germline, CDR1 is SQVTM, CDR2 ANQGSEA. J lost 8 bases, V lost 3 bases, and 6 bases had no gene match. This CDR3 comprises 13 residues. CDR3 nucleotide sequence: TGCAGCGTTGATCCAGGGGGCAAGGACACCATATATTTT. Its protein product is CSVDPGGKDTIYF. Full variable domain (missing parts from reference TRBV29-1 and TRBJ1-3): SAVISQKPSRDICQRGTSLTIQCQVDSQVTMMFWYRQQPGQSLTLIATANQGSEATYESGFVIDKFPISRPNLTFSTLTVSNMSPEDSSIYLCSVDPGGKDTIYFGEGSWLTVV.

This clonotype was observed a few times. The V gene is TRBV28, the J gene TRBJ2-1; TRBD2 aligns across 7 bases. V lost 7 bases to trimming and J lost 4 bases; unmatched junction nucleotides: 10. This CDR3 is built from 15 residues. Germline lookup yields CDR1 MDHEN and CDR2 SYDVKM. The CDR3 DNA sequence: TGTGCCAGCATAACACATAGCGGGTCGTACAATGAGCAGTTCTTC. Translated, it gives CASITHSGSYNEQFF. Based on the CDR3 plus reference TRBV28 and TRBJ2-1, the full variable domain is DVKVTQSSRYLVKRTGEKVFLECVQDMDHENMFWYRQDPGLGLRLIYFSYDVKMKEKGDIPEGYSVSREKKERFSLILESASTNQTSMYLCASITHSGSYNEQFFGPGTRLTVL.

At least ten counts were recorded for this clonotype. This chain uses TRBV12-3 or TRBV12-4 with TRBJ2-1; the D gene is possibly TRBD1 (8 bases). The V end was cut by 0 bases, the J end by 1 base, with 22 bases between. The CDR3 totals 20 residues. The CDR3 is CASSLAGQGLGEGSYNEQFF. CDR3 DNA sequence: TGTGCCAGCAGTTTAGCAGGACAGGGATTGGGGGAGGGTTCCTACAATGAGCAGTTCTTC.

In its sample, this clonotype is medium-sized. The genes are TRBV24-1 and TRBJ2-1; D is undetermined. The CDR3 totals 14 residues. V shed 4 bases and J shed 1 base, with 7 bases lying between them. Germline CDR1 is KGHDR and CDR2 is SFDVKD. The DNA for the CDR3 is TGTGCCACCAGTGAAGGACCTTCCTACAATGAGCAGTTCTTC. Protein sequence: CATSEGPSYNEQFF.

This clonotype was counted at least ten times. This chain connects TRBV11-3 to TRBJ2-7, with 7 bases fitting TRBD1. The CDR3 is 16 residues long. CDR1 is SGHNT and CDR2 is YENEEA in the germline V gene. V shed 4 bases and J 3 bases; nucleotides not matched to a gene: 12. The DNA of the CDR3 is TGTGCCAGCAGCTCCCCTCAGACAGGGACCTACTACGAGCAGTACTTC. Encoded protein: CASSSPQTGTYYEQYF.

For this clonotype: This may stem from a read error, because a much larger clone lies one nucleotide away. The chain carries TRBV5-6 and TRBJ2-5, with 7 bases that match TRBD2. CDR1 is SGHDT and CDR2 is YYEEEE in the germline V gene. There are 16 residues in the CDR3. Germline trimming cut 4 bases from V and 8 bases from J; bases unmatched to any gene: 17. For the CDR3, the DNA is TGTGCCAGCAGCCTCCGTCTAGCGGATTACTGGGACACCCAGTACTTC. It specifies CASSLRLADYWDTQYF.

This clonotype has at least ten counts. The genes are TRBV7-9 and TRBJ1-5; possible D gene TRBD1, 6 bases. Germline V CDR1 and CDR2: SEHNR, FQNEAQ (reference sequence). The CDR3 runs to 14 residues. V was shortened by 3 bases and J by 5 bases, with 11 bases between the two germline ends. The CDR3 region is CASSFSAGDQPQHF. CDR3 nucleotide sequence: TGTGCCAGCAGCTTTTCGGCAGGGGATCAGCCCCAGCATTTT.

This clonotype was found many times. This chain uses TRBV5-1 with TRBJ1-2, with 7 bases fitting TRBD1. This CDR3 contains 13 residues. Trimming cost V 8 bases and J 2 bases; bases outside gene matches: 6. Germline loops: CDR1 SGHRS, CDR2 YFSETQ. The CDR3 region is CASATQGNYGYTF. The CDR3 coding sequence is TGCGCCAGTGCGACACAGGGGAACTATGGCTACACCTTC.

This clonotype was seen repeatedly, ten times or more. This chain connects TRBV7-9 to TRBJ1-2; 7 bases are a match to TRBD1. V was pared by 7 bases and J by 7 bases, with 9 bases of the junction left unmatched. The germline V gene has CDR1 SEHNR and CDR2 FQNEAQ (reference sequence). The CDR3 runs to 13 residues. CDR3 protein: CASTRTGVSGYTF. In DNA, the CDR3 is TGTGCCAGCACTCGAACAGGGGTTTCTGGCTACACCTTC.

The sample holds many counts of this clonotype. The V gene is TRBV19, the J gene TRBJ2-2; 11 bases are shared with TRBD2. The CDR3 is 17 residues long. V trimming: 5 bases; J trimming: 5 bases; junction bases outside the gene matches: 10. The germline V gene has CDR1 LNHDA and CDR2 SQIVND (reference sequence). CDR3 DNA: TGTGCCAGTAGTGGGGAAAGACTAGCGGGGCGGACCGGGGAGCTGTTTTTT. This codes for CASSGERLAGRTGELFF.

As regards this clonotype: A read error likely explains this, since a far larger clone differs by one base. The rearrangement joins TRBV2 to TRBJ1-2, with D tentatively TRBD1 (5 bases). Germline V gives CDR1 SNHLY, CDR2 FYNNEI. There are 13 residues in the CDR3. Trimming shortened V by 7 bases and J by 0 bases, and 9 bases separated the two germline ends. CDR3 nucleotides: TGTGCCAGCAAGGAGGGGACTAACTATGGCTACACCTTC. It codes for CASKEGTNYGYTF.

Note on this clonotype: It differs at one base from a far larger clone, so likely a read error. The chain has TRBV27 and TRBJ2-5; the D gene is possibly TRBD2 (6 bases). The DNA end is more similar to TRBJ2-1, so the J call may be wrong. The CDR3 extends over 13 amino acids. The germline gives CDR1 MNHEY, CDR2 SMNVEV (reference sequence). Here the CDR3 reads CASLWAGTDEQFF. The CDR3 DNA reads as TGTGCCAGCCTTTGGGCGGGAACGGATGAGCAGTTCTTC.

This sequence joins TRBV6-1 and TRBJ2-7; D possibly uses TRBD1 or TRBD2 (5 bases each). Trimming shortened V by 2 bases and J by 2 bases, and 16 bases separated the two germline ends. The germline V gene encodes CDR1 MNHNS and CDR2 SASEGT. The CDR3 runs 16 residues. CDR3 sequence (DNA): TGTGCCAGCAGTGAACCCGGGACGGGGCTCCCCTACGAGCAGTACTTC. Translating it yields CASSEPGTGLPYEQYF.

Details on this clonotype: A read error may be the cause here, since a much bigger clone is one base away. The J gene is TRBJ2-7, the V gene TRBV6-1, with D possibly matching TRBD1 (6 bases). CDR1 MNHNS and CDR2 SASEGT come from the germline V gene. V was pared by 4 bases and J by 2 bases, with 15 bases between. The CDR3 length is 15 residues. CDR3 nucleotides: TGTGCCAGCAGTGGATCGCAGGGGCCCCCCTACGAGCAGTACTTC. Translation: CASSGSQGPPYEQYF.

This clonotype was counted at least ten times. The chain employs TRBV19 and TRBJ1-2; perhaps TRBD1 as D (5 bases). Trimming took 5 bases from V and 0 from J, leaving 19 bases between them. CDR1 and CDR2 from the germline V gene are LNHDA and SQIVND (reference sequence). The CDR3 consists of 17 residues. As DNA, the CDR3 is TGTGCCAGTAGTGTTCAAACCGGGACGGTAACTAACTATGGCTACACCTTC. It yields the protein CASSVQTGTVTNYGYTF.

With respect to this clonotype: A far larger clone is one nucleotide away, so this likely arose from a read error. CDR3 in amino acids: CASSGTRGTAGANVLTF. In nucleotides, the CDR3 is TGTGCCAGCAGTGGGACTAGGGGGACGGCTGGGGCCAACGTCCTGACTTTC. V and J are TRBV6-6 and TRBJ2-6, with 8 bases aligning to TRBD2. The V gene's germline CDR1 is MNHNY and CDR2 SVGAGI (reference sequence). This CDR3 contains 17 residues. V gave up 5 bases and J gave up 2 bases; unmatched junction bases: 8.

In this sample, this clonotype turned up many times. CDR3 in DNA: TGTGCCAGCAGCCAGATGGCTAGTTCCACAGATACGCAGTATTTT. Its translation is CASSQMASSTDTQYF. The genes are TRBV3-1 and TRBJ2-3; the D is unclear. The V gene lost 3 bases and the J gene lost 2 bases, with 12 bases spanning the gap. The CDR3 is 15 residues long. Germline V gene data show CDR1 as LGHDT and CDR2 as YNNKEL (reference sequence).

This clonotype was recorded many times. The rearrangement links TRBV10-3 to TRBJ2-2; maybe TRBD2 (6 bases). Deletions cut 0 bases from V and 3 bases from J, with 8 bases between. CDR1 is ENHRY and CDR2 is SYGVKD in the germline V gene. This CDR3 has 15 residues. CDR3 sequence reads: CAISESGGDTGELFF. CDR3 DNA sequence: TGTGCCATCAGTGAGTCTGGCGGGGACACCGGGGAGCTGTTTTTT.

This clonotype showed up just a few times. The chain is built from TRBV7-2 and TRBJ1-5; D is ambiguous. V gave up 5 bases and J gave up 7 bases, with 15 bases separating them. This CDR3 contains 14 residues. Germline CDR1 is SGHTA and CDR2 is FQGNSA. This CDR3 reads CASSTDGVGQPQHF. In DNA, the CDR3 is TGTGCCAGCAGCACAGACGGGGTTGGGCAGCCCCAGCATTTT.

As concerns this clonotype: A junction end diverges from the germline sequence, so it may reflect a read error. J is TRBJ1-2 and V is TRBV28; D is undetermined. The germline V gene encodes CDR1 MDHEN and CDR2 SYDVKM. This CDR3 has 14 amino acids. For the CDR3, the DNA is TGTGCCAGTAGTTCGACGTTCACTAACTATGGCTACACCTTC. The encoded protein is CASSSTFTNYGYTF.